The entry below describes one T cell receptor (beta chain). The donors were healthy bone marrow donors. Vbeta (60) and Jbeta (13) primers were used in the PCR. In the source study's methods: A later analysis counted about 80 million unique TCR beta chains, some 10 million shared. Here immunoSEQ multiplex PCR was the method, and the copy in TCRdb shows in-frame clones only, minus some. The V and J calls and clone size are taken from that table; D and trimming were inferred from the DNA. The data show hundreds of thousands of clones, around 89% seen once. The sample originates from a study of cytomegalovirus exposure and HLA in healthy donors. This CDR3 spans 14 amino acids. The germline V gene encodes CDR1 SEHNR and CDR2 FQNEAQ (reference sequence). The germline V and J ends were trimmed by 7 bases and 4 bases, with 13 bases remaining between them.

The chain joins TRBV7-9 to TRBJ2-2; D remains ambiguous. This receptor was identified in a woman aged 18-30 years in good health and CMV-seronegative. Sequenced: PBMCs. The CDR3 is CASTTTPATGELFF. CDR3 DNA: TGTGCCAGCACTACGACACCCGCCACCGGGGAGCTGTTTTTT. The variable domain in full, with the rest retrieved from reference TRBV7-9 and TRBJ2-2, is DTGVSQNPRHKITKRGQNVTFRCDPISEHNRLYWYRQTLGQGPEFLTYFQNEAQLEKSRLLSDRFSAERPKGSFSTLEIQRTEQGDSAMYLCASTTTPATGELFFGEGSRLTVL.